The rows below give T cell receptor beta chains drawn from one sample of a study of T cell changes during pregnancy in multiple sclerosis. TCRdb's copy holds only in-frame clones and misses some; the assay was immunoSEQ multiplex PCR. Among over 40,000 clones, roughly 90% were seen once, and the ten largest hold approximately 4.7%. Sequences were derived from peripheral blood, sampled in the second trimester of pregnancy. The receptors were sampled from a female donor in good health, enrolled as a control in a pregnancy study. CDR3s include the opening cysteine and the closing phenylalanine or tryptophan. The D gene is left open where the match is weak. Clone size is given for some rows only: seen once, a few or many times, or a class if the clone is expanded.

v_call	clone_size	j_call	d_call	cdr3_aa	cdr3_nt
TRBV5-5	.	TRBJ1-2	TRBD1	CASSSLTGDYGYTF	TGTGCCAGCAGCTCCTTGACAGGGGACTATGGCTACACCTTC
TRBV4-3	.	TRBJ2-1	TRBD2	CASRTSGREALTYNEQFF	TGCGCCAGCAGGACAAGCGGTCGGGAGGCATTGACCTACAATGAGCAGTTCTTC
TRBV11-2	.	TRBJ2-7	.	CASSLTLRHSTYEQYF	TGTGCCAGCAGCTTAACTCTTAGACATTCGACCTACGAGCAGTACTTC
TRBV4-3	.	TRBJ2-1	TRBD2	CASSQVGGGPYNEQFF	TGCGCCAGCAGCCAAGTCGGGGGGGGGCCTTACAATGAGCAGTTCTTC
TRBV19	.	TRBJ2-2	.	CASRRVGAGELFF	TGTGCCAGTAGGAGGGTGGGTGCCGGGGAGCTGTTTTTT
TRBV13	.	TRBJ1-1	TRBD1	CASSFRTGVLLTEAFF	TGTGCCAGCAGCTTCCGGACAGGGGTATTGCTCACTGAAGCTTTCTTT
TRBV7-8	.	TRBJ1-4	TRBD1	CASSRDRANNEKLFF	TGTGCCAGCAGCAGGGACAGGGCCAATAATGAAAAACTGTTTTTT
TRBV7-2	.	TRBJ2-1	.	CASTFFSGNEQFF	TGTGCCAGCACCTTTTTCTCAGGCAATGAGCAGTTCTTC
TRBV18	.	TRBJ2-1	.	CASSPAPRGYNEQFF	TGTGCCAGCTCACCAGCCCCGCGCGGATACAATGAGCAGTTCTTC
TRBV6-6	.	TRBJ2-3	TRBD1	CASTGQGSGDTQYF	TGTGCCAGCACCGGACAGGGATCCGGAGATACGCAGTATTTT
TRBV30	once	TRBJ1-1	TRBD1	CAWIFYGQGRNTEAFF	TGTGCCTGGATATTTTATGGACAGGGAAGGAACACTGAAGCTTTCTTT
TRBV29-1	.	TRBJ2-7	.	CSGGGNYEQYF	TGCAGCGGTGGGGGGAACTACGAGCAGTACTTC
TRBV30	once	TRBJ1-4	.	CAWSEVTPHEKLFF	TGTGCCTGGAGTGAAGTAACACCTCATGAAAAACTGTTTTTT
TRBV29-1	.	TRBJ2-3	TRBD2	CSVEKGLAGVLDTQYF	TGCAGCGTTGAAAAGGGACTAGCGGGAGTACTAGATACGCAGTATTTT
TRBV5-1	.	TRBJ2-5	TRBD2	CASSLSGGPGETQYF	TGCGCCAGCAGCTTGTCGGGGGGGCCAGGGGAGACCCAGTACTTC
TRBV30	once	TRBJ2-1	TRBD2	CAWSTGLASHNEQFF	TGTGCCTGGAGTACGGGACTAGCGTCCCACAATGAGCAGTTCTTC
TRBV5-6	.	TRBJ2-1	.	CASSFRDSYNEQFF	TGTGCCAGCAGCTTCCGGGACTCCTACAATGAGCAGTTCTTC
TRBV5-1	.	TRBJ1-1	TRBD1	CASSLGYGDRRLNTEAFF	TGCGCCAGCAGCTTAGGTTATGGGGACAGGAGATTGAACACTGAAGCTTTCTTT
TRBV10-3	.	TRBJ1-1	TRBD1	CAIATGGNTEAFF	TGTGCCATCGCGACAGGGGGGAACACTGAAGCTTTCTTT
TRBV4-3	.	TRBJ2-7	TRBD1	CASSQAGTGGSYEQYF	TGCGCCAGCAGCCAAGCTGGGACAGGGGGTTCCTACGAGCAGTACTTC
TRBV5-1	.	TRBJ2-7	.	CASSRTTGSYEQYF	TGCGCCAGCAGCAGGACGACAGGCTCCTACGAGCAGTACTTC
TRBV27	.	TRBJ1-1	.	CASSLSAQPLNTEAFF	TGTGCCAGCAGTTTATCGGCACAGCCCCTGAACACTGAAGCTTTCTTT
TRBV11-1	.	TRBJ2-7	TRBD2	CASSRGLAVYEQYF	TGTGCCAGCAGCCGGGGACTAGCGGTCTACGAGCAGTACTTC
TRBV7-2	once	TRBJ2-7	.	CASSLQGYEQYF	TGTGCCAGCAGCTTACAGGGCTACGAGCAGTACTTC
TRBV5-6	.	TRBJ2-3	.	CASTPTGSTDTQYF	TGTGCCAGCACCCCGACAGGAAGCACAGATACGCAGTATTTT
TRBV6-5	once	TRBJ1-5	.	CASSAGVLQPQHF	TGTGCCAGCAGTGCAGGGGTCCTTCAGCCCCAGCATTTT
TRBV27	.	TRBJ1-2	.	CASTSSSGYGYTF	TGTGCCAGCACCTCGTCGTCAGGGTATGGCTACACCTTC
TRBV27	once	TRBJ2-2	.	CASSFGAGSTGELFF	TGTGCCAGCAGTTTCGGGGCGGGATCCACCGGGGAGCTGTTTTTT
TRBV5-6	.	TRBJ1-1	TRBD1	CASSWSGTGGRTEAFF	TGTGCCAGCAGCTGGTCGGGGACAGGGGGCCGAACTGAAGCTTTCTTT
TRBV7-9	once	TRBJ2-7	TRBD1	CASSFRQGTNEQYF	TGTGCCAGCAGCTTTCGACAGGGGACCAACGAGCAGTACTTC
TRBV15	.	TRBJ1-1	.	CATSSHLSTTEAFF	TGTGCCACCAGCAGCCACCTCTCTACCACTGAAGCTTTCTTT
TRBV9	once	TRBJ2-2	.	CASSVGDSGGQELFF	TGTGCCAGCAGCGTAGGAGATTCAGGGGGGCAGGAGCTGTTTTTT
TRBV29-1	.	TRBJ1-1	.	CSVRGFTEAFF	TGCAGCGTTCGAGGGTTCACTGAAGCTTTCTTT